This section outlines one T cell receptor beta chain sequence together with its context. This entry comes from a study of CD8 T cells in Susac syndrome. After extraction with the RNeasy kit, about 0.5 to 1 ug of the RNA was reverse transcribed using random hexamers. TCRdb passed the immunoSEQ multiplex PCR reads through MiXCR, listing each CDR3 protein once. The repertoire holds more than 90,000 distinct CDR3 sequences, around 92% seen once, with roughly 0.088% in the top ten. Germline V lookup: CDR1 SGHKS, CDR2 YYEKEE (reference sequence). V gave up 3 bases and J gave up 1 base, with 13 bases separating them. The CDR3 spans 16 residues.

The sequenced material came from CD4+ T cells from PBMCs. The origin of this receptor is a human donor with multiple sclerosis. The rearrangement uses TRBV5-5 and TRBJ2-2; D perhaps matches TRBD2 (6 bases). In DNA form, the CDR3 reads TGTGCCAGCAGCTGGGGGGTGGCGGGGAACACCGGGGAGCTGTTTTTT. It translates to CASSWGVAGNTGELFF.